This note documents a single T cell receptor (beta chain) sequence. No antigen is known for it. Sequenced by immunoSEQ multiplex PCR; TCRdb stores in-frame clones only, minus some. The table lists about 150,000 clones, about nine tenths of them singletons. The sample comes from a study of T cell responses to AZD1222 COVID-19 vaccine. Study-level findings and limits: AZD1222 recipients seropositive at baseline numbered only five or six.

V lost 7 bases, J lost 3 bases, and 12 bases stayed unmatched. The CDR3 sequence is 16 residues long. The germline CDR1 and CDR2 sequences are SQVTM and ANQGSEA. The clonotype was recovered from an adult who received the AZD1222 COVID-19 vaccine. The rearrangement links TRBV29-1 to TRBJ2-2, with 9 bases that match TRBD1. This specimen was peripheral blood, taken 28 days after the second AZD1222 dose. CDR3 DNA: TGCAGCGCGGGACAGGGCTCCCCTGGCGACACCGGGGAGCTGTTTTTT. This translates into CSAGQGSPGDTGELFF.